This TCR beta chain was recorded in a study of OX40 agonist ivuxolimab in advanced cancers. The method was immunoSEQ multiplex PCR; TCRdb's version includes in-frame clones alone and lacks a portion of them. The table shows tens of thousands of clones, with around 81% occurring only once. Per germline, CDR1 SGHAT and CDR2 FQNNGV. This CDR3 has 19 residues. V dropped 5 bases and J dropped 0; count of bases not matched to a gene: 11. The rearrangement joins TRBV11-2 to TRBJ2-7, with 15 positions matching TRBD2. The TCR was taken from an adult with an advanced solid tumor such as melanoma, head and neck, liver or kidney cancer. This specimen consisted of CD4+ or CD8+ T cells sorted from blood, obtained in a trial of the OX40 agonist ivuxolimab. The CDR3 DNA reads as TGTGCCAGCAGCACCTTTCTGGGACTAGCGGGAGGTGTCTCCTACGAGCAGTACTTC. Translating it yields CASSTFLGLAGGVSYEQYF.